These 3 T cell receptor beta chains share one sample of origin, sequenced in a study of cytomegalovirus exposure and HLA in healthy donors. The PCR used 60 Vbeta and 13 Jbeta primers. Only in-frame clones appear in the TCRdb table, and some are missing; sequencing was by immunoSEQ multiplex PCR. The top ten clones hold approximately 1.7% of a sample with about 220,000 clones, about 74% of them seen once. The sequenced material came from PBMCs. The receptors here all came from a woman in her thirties in good health and CMV-seronegative.

On this clone itself: Sequence at one end of the junction differs from germline and may be a read error. The chain is built from TRBV7-9 and TRBJ2-7; 14 bases line up with TRBD2. Germline values: CDR1 SEHNR, CDR2 FQNEAQ (reference sequence). The length of the CDR3 is 16 residues. The CDR3 nucleotides read TGTTCCAGCAGCTCGCACGGGACTAGCGGGAGTTGGGGGGAGTACTTC. It codes for CSSSSHGTSGSWGEYF.

This rearrangement joins TRBV27 to TRBJ2-3, with D perhaps matching TRBD2 (6 bases). This CDR3 has 16 residues. Trimming shortened V by 7 bases and J by 4 bases, and 21 bases separated the two germline ends. The germline V gene encodes CDR1 MNHEY and CDR2 SMNVEV (reference sequence). CDR3 bases: TGTGCCAGCACTCTCTCACCGGGAGTGGGGGCAGATACGCAGTATTTT. It is translated as CASTLSPGVGADTQYF.

The chain is built from TRBV10-3 and TRBJ2-1, with 9 bases matching TRBD2. Trimming cost V 0 bases and J 9 bases; bases outside gene matches: 9. The CDR3 loop spans 16 amino acids. CDR1 and CDR2 (germline): ENHRY, SYGVKD. CDR3 sequence (DNA): TGTGCCATCAGTGAGTCGGCGGGGGGGGACTCGGGTGAGCAGTTCTTC. Protein product: CAISESAGGDSGEQFF.